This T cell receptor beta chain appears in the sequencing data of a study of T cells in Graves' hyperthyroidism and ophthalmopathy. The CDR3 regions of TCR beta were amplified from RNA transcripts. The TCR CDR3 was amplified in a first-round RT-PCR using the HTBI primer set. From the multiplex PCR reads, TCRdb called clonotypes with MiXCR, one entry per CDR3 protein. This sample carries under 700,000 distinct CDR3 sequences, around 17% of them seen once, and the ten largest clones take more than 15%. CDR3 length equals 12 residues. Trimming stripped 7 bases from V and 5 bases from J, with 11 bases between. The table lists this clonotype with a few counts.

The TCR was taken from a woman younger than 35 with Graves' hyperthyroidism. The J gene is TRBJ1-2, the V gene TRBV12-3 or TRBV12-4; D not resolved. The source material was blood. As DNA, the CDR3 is TGTGCCAGCACCCCCCAAGGGTATGGCTACACCTTC. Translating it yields CASTPQGYGYTF.